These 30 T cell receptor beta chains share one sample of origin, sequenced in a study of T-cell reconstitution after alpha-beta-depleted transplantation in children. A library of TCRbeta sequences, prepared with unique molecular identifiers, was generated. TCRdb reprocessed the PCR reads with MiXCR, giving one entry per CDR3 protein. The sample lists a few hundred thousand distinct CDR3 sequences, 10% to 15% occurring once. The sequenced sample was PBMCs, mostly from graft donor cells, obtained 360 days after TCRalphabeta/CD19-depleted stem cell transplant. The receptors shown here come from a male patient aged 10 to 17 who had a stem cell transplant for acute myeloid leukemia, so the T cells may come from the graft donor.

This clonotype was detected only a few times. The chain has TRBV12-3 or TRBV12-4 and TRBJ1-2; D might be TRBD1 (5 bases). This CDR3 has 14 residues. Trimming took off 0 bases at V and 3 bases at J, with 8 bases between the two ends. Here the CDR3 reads CASSLALGDYGYTF. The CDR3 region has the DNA TGTGCCAGCAGTTTAGCGCTGGGGGACTATGGCTACACCTTC.

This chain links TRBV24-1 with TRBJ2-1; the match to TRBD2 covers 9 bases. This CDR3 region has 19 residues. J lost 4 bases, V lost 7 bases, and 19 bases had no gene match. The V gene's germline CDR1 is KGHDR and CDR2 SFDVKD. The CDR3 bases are TGTGCCACCAGCCGATCATTGGGGGAGCTAGCGGGATTGTACAATGAGCAGTTCTTC. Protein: CATSRSLGELAGLYNEQFF.

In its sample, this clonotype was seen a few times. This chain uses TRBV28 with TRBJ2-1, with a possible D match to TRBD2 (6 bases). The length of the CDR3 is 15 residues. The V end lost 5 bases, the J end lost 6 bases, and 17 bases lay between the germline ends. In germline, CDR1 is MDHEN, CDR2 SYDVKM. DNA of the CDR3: TGTGCCAGCAGTCGACCGGGACTGAACTTCAATGAGCAGTTCTTC. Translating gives CASSRPGLNFNEQFF.

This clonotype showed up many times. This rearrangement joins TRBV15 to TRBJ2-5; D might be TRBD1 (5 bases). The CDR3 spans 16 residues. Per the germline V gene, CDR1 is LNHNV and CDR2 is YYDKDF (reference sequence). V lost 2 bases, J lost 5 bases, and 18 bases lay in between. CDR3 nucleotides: TGTGCCACCAGCAGACCATCGATCCAGGGTTTTGAGACCCAGTACTTC. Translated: CATSRPSIQGFETQYF.

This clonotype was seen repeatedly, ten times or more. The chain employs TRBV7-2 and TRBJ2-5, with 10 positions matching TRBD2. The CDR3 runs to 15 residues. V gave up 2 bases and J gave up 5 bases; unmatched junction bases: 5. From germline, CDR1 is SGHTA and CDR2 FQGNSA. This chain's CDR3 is CASSLSLAGVETQYF. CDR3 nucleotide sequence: TGTGCCAGCAGCTTATCTCTAGCGGGAGTTGAGACCCAGTACTTC.

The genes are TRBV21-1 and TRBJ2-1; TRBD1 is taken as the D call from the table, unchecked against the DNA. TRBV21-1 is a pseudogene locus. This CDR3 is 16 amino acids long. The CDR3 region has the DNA TGTGCCAGCAGCAAAGCGCGGGGACAGGGTAGAAATGAGCAGTTCTTC. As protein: CASSKARGQGRNEQFF.

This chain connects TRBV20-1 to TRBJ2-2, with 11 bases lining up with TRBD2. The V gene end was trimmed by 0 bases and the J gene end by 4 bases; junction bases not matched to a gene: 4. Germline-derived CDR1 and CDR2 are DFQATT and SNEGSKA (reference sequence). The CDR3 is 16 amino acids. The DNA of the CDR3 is TGCAGTGCTAGAGATTCTAGCGGGGGGTTCACCGGGGAGCTGTTTTTT. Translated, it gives CSARDSSGGFTGELFF.

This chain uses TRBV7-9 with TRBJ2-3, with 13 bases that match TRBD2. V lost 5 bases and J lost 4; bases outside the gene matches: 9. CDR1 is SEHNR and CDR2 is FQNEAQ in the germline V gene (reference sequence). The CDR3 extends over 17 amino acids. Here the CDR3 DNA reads TGTGCCAGCAGCCTCCGACGACTAGCGGGAGGATCAGATACGCAGTATTTT. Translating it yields CASSLRRLAGGSDTQYF.

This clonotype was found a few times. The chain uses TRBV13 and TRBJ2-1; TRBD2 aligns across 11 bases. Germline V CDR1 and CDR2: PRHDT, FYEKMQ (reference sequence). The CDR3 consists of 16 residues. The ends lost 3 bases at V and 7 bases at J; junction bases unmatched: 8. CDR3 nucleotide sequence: TGTGCCAGCAGCTTCCATCTAGCGGGAGGAGCAAATGAGCAGTTCTTC. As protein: CASSFHLAGGANEQFF.

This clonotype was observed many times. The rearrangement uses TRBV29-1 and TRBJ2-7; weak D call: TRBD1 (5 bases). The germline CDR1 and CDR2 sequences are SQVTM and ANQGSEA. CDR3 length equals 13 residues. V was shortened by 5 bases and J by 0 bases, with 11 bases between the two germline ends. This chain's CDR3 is CSVRGWGSYEQYF. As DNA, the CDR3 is TGCAGCGTTAGGGGCTGGGGCTCCTACGAGCAGTACTTC.

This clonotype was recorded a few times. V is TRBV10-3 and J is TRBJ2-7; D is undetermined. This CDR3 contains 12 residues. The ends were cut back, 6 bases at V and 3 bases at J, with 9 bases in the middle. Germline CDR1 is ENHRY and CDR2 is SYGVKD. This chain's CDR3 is CAIRVESYEQYF. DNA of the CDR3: TGTGCCATCAGAGTAGAGAGCTACGAGCAGTACTTC.

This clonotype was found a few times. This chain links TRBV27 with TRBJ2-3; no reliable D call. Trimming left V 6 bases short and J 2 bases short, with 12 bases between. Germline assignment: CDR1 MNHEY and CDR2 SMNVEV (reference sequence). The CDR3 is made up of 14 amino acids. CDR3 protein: CASSFVELTDTQYF. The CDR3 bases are TGTGCCAGCAGCTTTGTCGAGCTCACAGATACGCAGTATTTT.

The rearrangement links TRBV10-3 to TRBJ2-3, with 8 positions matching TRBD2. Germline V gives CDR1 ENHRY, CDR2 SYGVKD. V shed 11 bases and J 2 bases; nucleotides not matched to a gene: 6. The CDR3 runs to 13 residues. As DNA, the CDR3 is TGTGCCGTAACTAGCGGATACACAGATACGCAGTATTTT. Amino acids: CAVTSGYTDTQYF.

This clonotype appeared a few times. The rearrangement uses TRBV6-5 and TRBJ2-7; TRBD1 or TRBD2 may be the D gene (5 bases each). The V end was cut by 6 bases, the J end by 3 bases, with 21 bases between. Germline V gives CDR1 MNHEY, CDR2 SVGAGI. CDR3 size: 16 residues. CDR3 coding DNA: TGTGCCAGCAGCTCTAGTCGGGGCTGGAGGAACTACGAGCAGTACTTC. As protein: CASSSSRGWRNYEQYF.

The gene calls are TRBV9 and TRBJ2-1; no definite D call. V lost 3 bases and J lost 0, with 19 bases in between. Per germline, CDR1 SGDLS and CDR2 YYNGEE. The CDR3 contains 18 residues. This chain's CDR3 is CASSAGVASVNSYNEQFF. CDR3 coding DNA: TGTGCCAGCAGCGCCGGCGTGGCATCCGTGAACTCCTACAATGAGCAGTTCTTC.

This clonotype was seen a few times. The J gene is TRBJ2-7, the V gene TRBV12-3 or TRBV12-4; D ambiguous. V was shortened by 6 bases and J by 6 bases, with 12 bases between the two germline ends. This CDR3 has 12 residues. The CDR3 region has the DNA TGTGCCAGCAGCCCGAGTGGCACCGAGCAGTACTTC. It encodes CASSPSGTEQYF.

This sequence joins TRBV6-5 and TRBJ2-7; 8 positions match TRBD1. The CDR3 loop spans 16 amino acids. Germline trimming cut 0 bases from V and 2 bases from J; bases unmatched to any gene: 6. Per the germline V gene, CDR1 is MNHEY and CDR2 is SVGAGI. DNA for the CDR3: TGTGCCAGCAGTTACTCGATCAGGGGGCGCCCCTACGAGCAGTACTTC. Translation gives CASSYSIRGRPYEQYF.

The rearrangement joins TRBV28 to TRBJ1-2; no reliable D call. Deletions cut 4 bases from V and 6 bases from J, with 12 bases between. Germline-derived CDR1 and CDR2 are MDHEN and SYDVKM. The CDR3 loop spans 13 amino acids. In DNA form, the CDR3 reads TGTGCCAGCAGTTCCCCTCCCCTAAATGGCTACACCTTC. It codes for CASSSPPLNGYTF.

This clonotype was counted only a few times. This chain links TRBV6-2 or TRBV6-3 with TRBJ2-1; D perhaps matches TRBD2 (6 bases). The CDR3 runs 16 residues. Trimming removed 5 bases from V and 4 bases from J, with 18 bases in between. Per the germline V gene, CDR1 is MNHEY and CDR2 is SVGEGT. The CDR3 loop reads CASSTSWRAGYNEQFF. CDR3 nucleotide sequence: TGTGCCAGCAGTACCAGCTGGAGGGCCGGATACAATGAGCAGTTCTTC.

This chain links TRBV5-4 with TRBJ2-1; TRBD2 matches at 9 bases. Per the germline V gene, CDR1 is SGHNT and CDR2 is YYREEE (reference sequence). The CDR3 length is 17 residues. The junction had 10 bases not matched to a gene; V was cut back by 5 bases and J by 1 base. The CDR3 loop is CASRSATSGLSYNEQFF. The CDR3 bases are TGTGCCAGCAGGTCAGCGACTAGCGGATTGTCCTACAATGAGCAGTTCTTC.

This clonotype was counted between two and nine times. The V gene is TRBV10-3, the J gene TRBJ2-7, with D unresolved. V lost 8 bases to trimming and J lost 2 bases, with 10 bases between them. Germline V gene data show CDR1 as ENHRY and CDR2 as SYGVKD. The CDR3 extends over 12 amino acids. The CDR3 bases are TGTGCCATCGGGAATACAGCCTACGAGCAGTACTTC. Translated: CAIGNTAYEQYF.

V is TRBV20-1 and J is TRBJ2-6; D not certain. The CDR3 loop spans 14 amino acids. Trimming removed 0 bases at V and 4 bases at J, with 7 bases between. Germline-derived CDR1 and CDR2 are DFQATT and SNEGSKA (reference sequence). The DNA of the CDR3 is TGCAGTGCTAGAGATCTTAACGGGGCCAACGTCCTGACTTTC. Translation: CSARDLNGANVLTF.

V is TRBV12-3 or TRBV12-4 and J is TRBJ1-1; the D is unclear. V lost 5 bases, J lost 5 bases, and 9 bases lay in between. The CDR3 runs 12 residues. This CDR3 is CASSRRETEAFF. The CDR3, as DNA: TGTGCCAGCAGTCGGCGAGAAACTGAAGCTTTCTTT.

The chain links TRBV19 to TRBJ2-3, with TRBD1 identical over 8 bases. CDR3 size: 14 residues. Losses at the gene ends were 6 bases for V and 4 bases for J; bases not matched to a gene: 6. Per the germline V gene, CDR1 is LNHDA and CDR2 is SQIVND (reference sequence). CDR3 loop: CASRGDRHADTQYF. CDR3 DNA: TGTGCCAGTAGGGGGGACAGGCACGCAGATACGCAGTATTTT.

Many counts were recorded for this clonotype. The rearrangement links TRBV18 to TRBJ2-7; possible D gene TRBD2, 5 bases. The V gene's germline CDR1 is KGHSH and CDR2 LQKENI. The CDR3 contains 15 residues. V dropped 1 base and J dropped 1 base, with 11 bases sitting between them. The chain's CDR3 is CASSPRNPGSYEQYF. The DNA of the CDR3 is TGTGCCAGCTCACCACGAAATCCGGGATCCTACGAGCAGTACTTC.

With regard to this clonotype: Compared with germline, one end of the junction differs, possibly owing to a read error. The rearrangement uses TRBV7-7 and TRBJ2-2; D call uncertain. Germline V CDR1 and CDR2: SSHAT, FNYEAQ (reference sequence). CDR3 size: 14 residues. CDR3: CASSYGRFTGELFF. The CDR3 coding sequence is TGTGCTAGCAGCTACGGACGTTTCACCGGGGAGCTGTTTTTT.

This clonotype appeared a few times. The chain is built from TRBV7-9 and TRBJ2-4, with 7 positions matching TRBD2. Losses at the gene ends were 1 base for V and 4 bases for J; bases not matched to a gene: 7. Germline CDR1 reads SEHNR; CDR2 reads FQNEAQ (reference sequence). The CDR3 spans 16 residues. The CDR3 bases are TGTGCCAGCAGCTTAGATGGACTACTAGCGAAAAACATTCAGTACTTC. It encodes CASSLDGLLAKNIQYF.

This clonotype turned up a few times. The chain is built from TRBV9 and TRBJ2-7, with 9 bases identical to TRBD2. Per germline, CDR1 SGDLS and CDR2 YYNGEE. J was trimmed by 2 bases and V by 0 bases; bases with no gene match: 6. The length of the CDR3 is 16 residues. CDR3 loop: CASSVGGGRAAYEQYF. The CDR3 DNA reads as TGTGCCAGCAGCGTAGGTGGCGGGAGGGCCGCCTACGAGCAGTACTTC. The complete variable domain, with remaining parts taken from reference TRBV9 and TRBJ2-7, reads DSGVTQTPKHLITATGQRVTLRCSPRSGDLSVYWYQQSLDQGLQFLIQYYNGEERAKGNILERFSAQQFPDLHSELNLSSLELGDSALYFCASSVGGGRAAYEQYFGPGTRLTVT.

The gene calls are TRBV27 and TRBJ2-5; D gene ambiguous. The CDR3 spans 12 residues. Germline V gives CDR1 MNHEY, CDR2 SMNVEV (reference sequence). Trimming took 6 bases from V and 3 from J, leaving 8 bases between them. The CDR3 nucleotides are TGTGCCAGCAGCAAACTAAAAGAGACCCAGTACTTC. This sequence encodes CASSKLKETQYF.

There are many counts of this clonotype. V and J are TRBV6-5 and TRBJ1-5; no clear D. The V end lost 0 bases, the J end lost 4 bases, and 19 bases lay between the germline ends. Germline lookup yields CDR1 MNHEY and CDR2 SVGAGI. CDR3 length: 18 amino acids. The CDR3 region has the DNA TGTGCCAGCAGTTACTCGAAGGTCCTCCGGATCCCTAATCAGCCCCAGCATTTT. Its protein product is CASSYSKVLRIPNQPQHF.